The 14 T cell receptor beta chains presented below share a single source sample, sequenced in a study of molecular identifiers for immune sequencing clone quantification. TCRdb recomputed calls from the PCR reads with MiXCR, one row per CDR3 protein. The top ten clones hold 0.7% to 0.9% of a sample with some 320,000 distinct CDR3 sequences, about 20% of them seen once. Sequencing used naive CD8+ T cells from blood, with Jurkat cell RNA spiked in. Subset reported: FACS-sorted CD8+CD4-CCR7+CD45RA+ naive T cells. These receptors all stem from a human donor in good health. Some libraries in this study had Jurkat cell RNA spiked in.

This clonotype was counted many times. This chain links TRBV5-4 with TRBJ2-5, with TRBD1 matching 7 bases. The CDR3 has 14 amino acids. Germline CDR1 SGHNT, CDR2 YYREEE (reference sequence). V was clipped by 0 bases and J by 4 bases; unmatched bases: 3. CDR3 region: CASSLANRGETQYF. CDR3 DNA sequence: TGTGCCAGCAGCTTGGCGAACAGGGGAGAGACCCAGTACTTC.

The chain carries TRBV7-6 and TRBJ2-5; TRBD2 agrees at 10 bases. Per germline, CDR1 SGHVS and CDR2 FNYEAQ. Unmatched junction bases numbered 11, after V lost 4 bases and J lost 3 bases. The CDR3 runs to 17 residues. CDR3 nucleotides: TGTGCCAGCAGCTCTCGTCGGGTCCTAGCGGGAGAAGAGACCCAGTACTTC. Amino acid sequence: CASSSRRVLAGEETQYF.

This clonotype was observed many times. This chain links TRBV28 with TRBJ1-6, with D unresolved. Looked up from germline, CDR1 is MDHEN and CDR2 is SYDVKM. Trimming cost V 6 bases and J 0 bases, with 15 bases left between them. The CDR3 extends over 17 amino acids. The CDR3 protein is CASRTAETDSYNSPLHF. In DNA form, the CDR3 reads TGTGCCAGCAGAACAGCCGAGACGGACTCCTATAATTCACCCCTCCACTTT.

This clonotype was found many times. The chain has TRBV4-1 and TRBJ2-7; maybe TRBD2 (5 bases). V lost 2 bases to trimming and J lost 6 bases, with 17 bases between them. Germline values: CDR1 MGHRA, CDR2 YSYEKL. The CDR3 extends over 15 amino acids. DNA of the CDR3: TGCGCCAGCAGCCAATCCCGGGGTTCTTTTCTCGAGCAGTACTTC. This translates into CASSQSRGSFLEQYF.

This clonotype occurred many times. V is TRBV6-5 and J is TRBJ1-1; 8 nucleotides align to TRBD1. V gave up 1 base and J gave up 5 bases; unmatched junction bases: 6. CDR3 size: 15 residues. Germline V gene sequence: CDR1 MNHEY, CDR2 SVGAGI. CDR3 protein: CASSYYGQGRTEAFF. The DNA for the CDR3 is TGTGCCAGCAGTTACTATGGACAGGGTCGGACTGAAGCTTTCTTT.

This clonotype was detected ten times or more. The chain carries TRBV5-5 and TRBJ2-3, with D possibly matching TRBD2 (6 bases). Per the germline V gene, CDR1 is SGHKS and CDR2 is YYEKEE (reference sequence). The CDR3 is 16 residues long. The V end lost 10 bases, the J end lost 2 bases, and 23 bases lay between the germline ends. CDR3 coding DNA: TGTGCCGGAGGGGAAGGGGACCCACCTTTCACAGATACGCAGTATTTT. Encoded protein: CAGGEGDPPFTDTQYF.

This clonotype was detected many times. This chain uses TRBV6-2 or TRBV6-3 with TRBJ2-7, with 8 bases that match TRBD1. V lost 1 base and J lost 3; bases outside the gene matches: 5. The CDR3 runs to 15 residues. CDR1 and CDR2 (germline): MNHEY, SVGEGT. CDR3 nucleotides: TGTGCCAGCAGTTACTTGGGACAGGTTTTCTACGAGCAGTACTTC. It codes for CASSYLGQVFYEQYF.

Comment on this clonotype: One base away lies a much larger clone, so this may be a sequencing read error. The chain recombines TRBV9 with TRBJ2-7; no definite D call. CDR1 is SGDLS, CDR2 YYNGEE, per germline. The CDR3 totals 14 residues. Here the CDR3 reads CASSVVPETYAQYF. The CDR3 DNA follows: TGTGCCAGCAGCGTAGTGCCGGAAACCTACGCGCAGTACTTC.

This rearrangement joins TRBV12-3 or TRBV12-4 to TRBJ1-4; 8 bases match TRBD1. The CDR3 covers 14 residues. The trim removed 4 bases at V and 7 bases at J, leaving 5 bases unmatched. CDR3 sequence: CASSSGGLREKLFF. The CDR3 coding sequence is TGTGCCAGCAGTTCAGGGGGCTTGCGTGAAAAACTGTTTTTT.

The chain is built from TRBV20-1 and TRBJ1-1; TRBD1 is a possible D gene (5 bases). Germline CDR1 and CDR2: DFQATT and SNEGSKA (reference sequence). This CDR3 has 14 amino acids. V lost 3 bases and J 3 bases, leaving 14 bases between the germline ends. CDR3 nucleotides: TGCAGTGCTAGTAGTAACAGGTGGGACACTGAAGCTTTCTTT. Residues: CSASSNRWDTEAFF.

This clonotype was seen repeatedly, ten times or more. The J gene is TRBJ2-2, the V gene TRBV9; 10 bases are a match to TRBD2. CDR1 is SGDLS and CDR2 is YYNGEE in the germline V gene. This CDR3 comprises 18 residues. The junction had 11 bases not matched to a gene; V was cut back by 4 bases and J by 2 bases. The CDR3 protein is CASSYPGSGGINTGELFF. In nucleotides, the CDR3 is TGTGCCAGCAGCTACCCGGGTAGCGGGGGGATAAACACCGGGGAGCTGTTTTTT.

The rearrangement joins TRBV27 to TRBJ2-7; the D is unclear. With 4 bases removed from V and 2 bases from J, the gap between germline ends came to 9 bases. Germline V lookup: CDR1 MNHEY, CDR2 SMNVEV (reference sequence). The CDR3 loop spans 13 amino acids. CDR3 in amino acids: CASSSGRAYEQYF. Written as DNA, the CDR3 is TGTGCCAGCAGTTCGGGTAGGGCCTACGAGCAGTACTTC.

This clonotype was observed at least ten times. V usage is TRBV7-2 and J usage is TRBJ1-4; 9 positions match TRBD1. V gave up 5 bases and J gave up 3 bases; unmatched junction bases: 4. The CDR3 has 15 residues. The germline V gene encodes CDR1 SGHTA and CDR2 FQGNSA. The chain's CDR3 is CASSRDRDPNEKLFF. In nucleotides, the CDR3 is TGTGCCAGCAGCCGGGACAGGGATCCTAATGAAAAACTGTTTTTT. Filled out from reference TRBV7-2 and TRBJ1-4, the complete variable domain reads GAGVSQSPSNKVTEKGKDVELRCDPISGHTALYWYRQSLGQGLEFLIYFQGNSAPDKSGLPSDRFSAERTGGSVSTLTIQRTQQEDSAVYLCASSRDRDPNEKLFFGSGTQLSVL.

The rearrangement joins TRBV15 to TRBJ1-4; the D is unclear. The CDR3 consists of 15 residues. From germline, CDR1 is LNHNV and CDR2 YYDKDF (reference sequence). Trimming removed 6 bases from V and 2 bases from J, with 13 bases in between. CDR3 protein: CATRNLPMTNEKLFF. DNA for the CDR3: TGTGCCACCAGAAACCTCCCCATGACTAATGAAAAACTGTTTTTT.